A single sample is the source of the 29 T cell receptor beta chains below, sequenced in a study of T cell repertoires in cytomegalovirus infection. TCRdb independently ran MiXCR on the reads; one entry per CDR3 protein. The sample consists of 700,000 to 900,000 distinct CDR3 sequences, about 27% of them appearing once. No antigen is known for these receptors. The sequenced sample was cultured CD8+ T cells from PBMCs, obtained from culture after CMV antigen stimulation. The source of these receptors is a human donor in good health (CMV status not recorded). Some clones in this sample may be carry-over from other donors' samples.

In this sample, this clonotype turned up many times. V and J are TRBV7-2 and TRBJ2-2; 10 nucleotides line up with TRBD2. Germline V gene data show CDR1 as SGHTA and CDR2 as FQGNSA. This CDR3 spans 16 amino acids. Losses at the gene ends were 6 bases for V and 8 bases for J; bases not matched to a gene: 12. The CDR3 spells CASSWTSGTLAGELFF. The CDR3 region has the DNA TGTGCCAGCAGTTGGACTAGCGGAACCCTCGCTGGGGAGCTGTTTTTT.

This clonotype was counted a few times. The germline gene is not matched at one end of the junction; a read error may be the cause. The chain combines TRBV11-2 with TRBJ2-3; D possibly uses TRBD1 or TRBD2 (6 bases each). This CDR3 has 15 amino acids. Germline CDR1 is SGHAT and CDR2 is FQNNGV. The CDR3 sequence: CASSLDRGPSDTQYF. CDR3 in DNA: TGTGCCAGCAGCCTAGACCGGGGGCCCTCAGATACGCAGTATTTT.

This clonotype was seen ten or more times. The chain couples TRBV10-3 to TRBJ2-1; 9 nucleotides match TRBD1. V lost 7 bases to trimming and J lost 6 bases; unmatched junction nucleotides: 1. CDR1 and CDR2 (germline): ENHRY, SYGVKD. The CDR3 extends over 12 amino acids. The CDR3: CAIMDRGNEQFF. The CDR3 region has the DNA TGTGCCATCATGGACAGGGGCAATGAGCAGTTCTTC.

This clonotype was seen a few times. The V gene is TRBV3-1, the J gene TRBJ2-7, with 9 bases lining up with TRBD2. Germline V lookup: CDR1 LGHDT, CDR2 YNNKEL (reference sequence). After removal of 2 bases from V and 9 bases from J, the junction contained 14 bases not matched to a gene. The CDR3 spans 16 residues. DNA for the CDR3: TGTGCCAGCAGCCAAACTGATAGCGGGGGAGGCTTGGCGCAGTACTTC. As protein: CASSQTDSGGGLAQYF.

This chain links TRBV6-5 with TRBJ1-2, with D perhaps matching TRBD1 (5 bases). V dropped 6 bases and J dropped 2 bases, with 10 bases sitting between them. Germline CDR1 MNHEY, CDR2 SVGAGI. The CDR3 extends over 13 amino acids. CDR3 loop: CASSGWGNYGYTF. DNA for the CDR3: TGTGCCAGCAGCGGGTGGGGGAACTATGGCTACACCTTC.

This clonotype was seen ten or more times. This chain uses TRBV7-6 with TRBJ1-1; 8 bases match TRBD1. The germline gives CDR1 SGHVS, CDR2 FNYEAQ. J was trimmed by 0 bases and V by 1 base; bases with no gene match: 7. This CDR3 has 17 amino acids. In DNA form, the CDR3 reads TGTGCCAGCAGCTTAGATATCGGACAGGGCATGAACACTGAAGCTTTCTTT. Its protein product is CASSLDIGQGMNTEAFF. The full variable domain, with the rest looked up from reference TRBV7-6 and TRBJ1-1, is GAGVSQSPRYKVTKRGQDVALRCDPISGHVSLYWYRQALGQGPEFLTYFNYEAQQDKSGLPNDRFSAERPEGSISTLTIQRTEQRDSAMYRCASSLDIGQGMNTEAFFGQGTRLTVV.

The V gene is TRBV19, the J gene TRBJ2-7; D is uncertain. The CDR3 runs 15 residues. Per the germline V gene, CDR1 is LNHDA and CDR2 is SQIVND (reference sequence). V lost 3 bases, J lost 2 bases, and 14 bases lay in between. The CDR3 loop is CASSIVAEPTYEQYF. DNA of the CDR3: TGTGCCAGTAGTATTGTGGCAGAGCCCACCTACGAGCAGTACTTC.

V gene TRBV4-3 combines with J gene TRBJ2-1; no clear D. Trimming took off 3 bases at V and 4 bases at J, with 19 bases between the two ends. The CDR3 is 17 amino acids. Germline CDR1 reads LGHNA; CDR2 reads YSLEER. CDR3 nucleotide sequence: TGCGCCAGCAGCCAGAATCCAGGCCTTTCCCGATACAATGAGCAGTTCTTC. Translating gives CASSQNPGLSRYNEQFF.

The chain joins TRBV7-2 to TRBJ2-1; TRBD1 might be the D (5 bases). Trimming removed 6 bases from V and 2 bases from J, with 8 bases in between. This CDR3 contains 13 residues. Germline V CDR1 and CDR2: SGHTA, FQGNSA. The CDR3 loop is CASRTDPYNEQFF. Written as DNA, the CDR3 is TGTGCCAGCAGGACAGATCCCTACAATGAGCAGTTCTTC.

This clonotype was counted between two and nine times. The rearrangement links TRBV12-3 or TRBV12-4 to TRBJ2-7; D uncertain. There are 13 residues in the CDR3. Deletions cut 6 bases from V and 6 bases from J, with 15 bases between. The CDR3 here is CASSTPPAPEQYF. CDR3 DNA: TGTGCCAGCAGCACCCCGCCGGCTCCCGAGCAGTACTTC.

The CDR3 reads CASSIRSGDEQYV. As DNA, the CDR3 is TGTGCCAGTAGTATAAGGTCAGGGGACGAGCAGTACGTC. The gene calls are TRBV19 and TRBJ2-7; tentatively, D is TRBD1 (6 bases). The germline V and J ends were trimmed by 2 bases and 5 bases, with 10 bases remaining between them. The CDR3 runs 13 residues. CDR1 is LNHDA and CDR2 is SQIVND in the germline V gene (reference sequence).

In this sample, this clonotype turned up many times. CDR3 region: CASSFPGGTSANTGELFF. The CDR3 DNA reads as TGTGCCAGCAGCTTTCCGGGAGGAACCTCTGCGAACACCGGGGAGCTGTTTTTT. This chain joins TRBV7-6 and TRBJ2-2, with TRBD2 matching 7 bases. The CDR3 contains 18 residues. From germline, CDR1 is SGHVS and CDR2 FNYEAQ. V shed 3 bases, J shed 0 bases, and the junction held 10 bases outside the gene matches.

The rearrangement uses TRBV7-9 and TRBJ1-2; tentatively, D is TRBD1 (5 bases). The germline CDR1 and CDR2 sequences are SEHNR and FQNEAQ (reference sequence). V was shortened by 5 bases and J by 8 bases, with 15 bases between the two germline ends. The CDR3 has 13 residues. CDR3: CASSRPGPGGYTF. CDR3 sequence (DNA): TGTGCCAGCAGCCGGCCAGGGCCTGGCGGCTACACCTTC. The full variable domain, its missing parts supplied by reference TRBV7-9 and TRBJ1-2, is DTGVSQNPRHKITKRGQNVTFRCDPISEHNRLYWYRQTLGQGPEFLTYFQNEAQLEKSRLLSDRFSAERPKGSFSTLEIQRTEQGDSAMYLCASSRPGPGGYTFGSGTRLTVV.

The chain links TRBV4-2 to TRBJ2-7, with 7 bases fitting TRBD1. The germline gives CDR1 LGHNA, CDR2 YNFKEQ. The CDR3 runs to 16 residues. V dropped 0 bases and J dropped 8; count of bases not matched to a gene: 13. The CDR3 DNA is TGTGCCAGCAGCCAAGAAAGGGACAGCTCTTTCCTACAGCAGTACTTC. It yields the protein CASSQERDSSFLQQYF.

This clonotype was seen repeatedly, ten times or more. The gene calls are TRBV11-1 and TRBJ2-1; no firm D call. CDR3 length: 15 amino acids. Germline CDR1 and CDR2: SGHAT and FQDESV (reference sequence). V was pared by 3 bases and J by 6 bases, with 15 bases between. The CDR3 DNA reads TGTGCCAGCAGCTTTCTAGGAGATTCCCTCAATGAGCAGTTCTTC. Protein: CASSFLGDSLNEQFF.

CDR3 sequence reads: CASSRIRGYSYEQYV. CDR3 in DNA: TGTGCCAGCAGTCGTATCCGGGGCTACTCCTACGAGCAGTACGTC. The J gene is TRBJ2-7, the V gene TRBV27; D is tentatively TRBD1 or TRBD2 (5 bases each). This CDR3 is built from 15 residues. Trimming stripped 5 bases from V and 0 bases from J, with 14 bases between. From germline, CDR1 is MNHEY and CDR2 SMNVEV (reference sequence).

V and J are TRBV6-1 and TRBJ2-2; the D gene is possibly TRBD2 (6 bases). Germline V CDR1 and CDR2: MNHNS, SASEGT. Deletions cut 5 bases from V and 3 bases from J, with 22 bases between. The CDR3 runs 18 residues. CDR3 sequence: CASSYRMGSGGDTGELFF. Written as DNA, the CDR3 is TGTGCCAGCAGTTACCGTATGGGGTCCGGAGGGGACACCGGGGAGCTGTTTTTT.

Of note for this clonotype: Relative to the germline gene, one junction end is altered; a read error may explain this. The CDR3 is CASSFRTGYSYTF. The CDR3 DNA reads TGTGCCAGCAGTTTTCGGACAGGCTATAGCTACACCTTC. This rearrangement joins TRBV12-3 or TRBV12-4 to TRBJ1-2, with 7 bases matching TRBD1. CDR3 size: 13 residues.

The V and J genes are TRBV24-1 and TRBJ2-2; a possible D gene is TRBD1 (6 bases). Trimming left V 2 bases short and J 2 bases short, with 11 bases between. The germline V gene has CDR1 KGHDR and CDR2 SFDVKD. This CDR3 spans 16 amino acids. The DNA for the CDR3 is TGTGCCACCAGTGATTCAGGCAGGGGAAACACCGGGGAGCTGTTTTTT. Translation: CATSDSGRGNTGELFF.

The V gene is TRBV4-1, the J gene TRBJ2-5, with TRBD2 identical over 11 bases. The junction had 8 bases not matched to a gene; V was cut back by 0 bases and J by 5 bases. Germline lookup yields CDR1 MGHRA and CDR2 YSYEKL. This CDR3 has 17 amino acids. The CDR3 bases are TGCGCCAGCAGCCAAGATCCCGCTAGCGGGGGGCGGGAGACCCAGTACTTC. Translating it yields CASSQDPASGGRETQYF.

This clonotype was counted only a few times. The V and J genes are TRBV6-2 or TRBV6-3 and TRBJ2-1; D is unresolved. Germline CDR1 is MNHEY and CDR2 is SVGEGT. V was shortened by 2 bases and J by 4 bases, with 12 bases between the two germline ends. This CDR3 comprises 15 residues. CDR3 nucleotides: TGTGCCAGCAGTTACGGTCAGGACCTATACAATGAGCAGTTCTTC. The encoded protein is CASSYGQDLYNEQFF.

V is TRBV10-3 and J is TRBJ1-1; no clear D gene. The ends were cut back, 6 bases at V and 1 base at J, with 12 bases in the middle. The germline V gene encodes CDR1 ENHRY and CDR2 SYGVKD. The length of the CDR3 is 14 residues. The CDR3 sequence is CAIRIGRENTEAFF. The CDR3 DNA follows: TGTGCCATCAGAATAGGACGGGAGAACACTGAAGCTTTCTTT.

The chain employs TRBV6-1 and TRBJ2-7; unclear D gene. The CDR3 totals 13 residues. Germline V gene data show CDR1 as MNHNS and CDR2 as SASEGT. The CDR3 DNA sequence: TGTGCCCGCAGTTTGACGGTCCTTTACGAGCAGTACGTC. Its protein product is CARSLTVLYEQYV.

At least ten counts were recorded for this clonotype. The rearrangement joins TRBV7-6 to TRBJ2-1, with D perhaps TRBD2 (5 bases). The germline V gene encodes CDR1 SGHVS and CDR2 FNYEAQ. The length of the CDR3 is 11 residues. V was cut by 6 bases and J by 9 bases, with 9 bases left in between. The CDR3 region is CASRRGPEQFF. The CDR3 nucleotides are TGTGCCAGCAGGAGAGGGCCTGAGCAGTTCTTC.

This clonotype was seen only a few times. CDR3 nucleotide sequence: TGTGCCAGCAGTTTAAGTCCAGCCCTCTACGAGCAGTACTTC. Residues: CASSLSPALYEQYF. This chain joins TRBV27 and TRBJ2-7; D call uncertain. Germline values: CDR1 MNHEY, CDR2 SMNVEV (reference sequence). This CDR3 has 14 amino acids. The ends were cut back, 2 bases at V and 3 bases at J, with 11 bases in the middle.

This rearrangement joins TRBV28 to TRBJ1-4, with D unresolved. From germline, CDR1 is MDHEN and CDR2 SYDVKM. The CDR3 is made up of 17 amino acids. With 4 bases removed from V and 4 bases from J, the gap between germline ends came to 19 bases. CDR3 sequence (DNA): TGTGCCAGCAGTTCCCGCCCGGACCGTAATCTTAATGAAAAACTGTTTTTT. Translated: CASSSRPDRNLNEKLFF.

The gene calls are TRBV7-9 and TRBJ2-2; the D gene is possibly TRBD2 (6 bases). This CDR3 region has 16 residues. Germline CDR1 reads SEHNR; CDR2 reads FQNEAQ (reference sequence). V lost 6 bases and J lost 0, with 14 bases in between. The CDR3 loop reads CASSNTGGPNTGELFF. The CDR3 DNA is TGTGCCAGCAGTAACACCGGGGGACCGAACACCGGGGAGCTGTTTTTT.

J is TRBJ2-7 and V is TRBV29-1; TRBD1 agrees at 10 bases. CDR3 size: 12 residues. Germline-derived CDR1 and CDR2 are SQVTM and ANQGSEA. J lost 7 bases, V lost 4 bases, and 4 bases had no gene match. CDR3 region: CSVGDRGGEQYV. DNA for the CDR3: TGCAGCGTTGGGGACAGGGGTGGGGAGCAGTACGTC.

This clonotype has a handful of counts. V gene TRBV12-3 or TRBV12-4 combines with J gene TRBJ1-2; D unresolved. The CDR3 consists of 14 residues. V dropped 6 bases and J dropped 5 bases, with 16 bases sitting between them. CDR3 nucleotides: TGTGCCAGCAGGCAGGTTGGCACATCGTATGGCTACACCTTC. Residues: CASRQVGTSYGYTF.